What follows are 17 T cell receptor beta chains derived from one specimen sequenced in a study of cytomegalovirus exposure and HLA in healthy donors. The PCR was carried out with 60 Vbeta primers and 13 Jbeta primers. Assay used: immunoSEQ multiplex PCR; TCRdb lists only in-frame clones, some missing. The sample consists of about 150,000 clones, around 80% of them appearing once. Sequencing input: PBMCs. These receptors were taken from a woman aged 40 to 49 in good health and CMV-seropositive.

The CDR3 reads CASTRLAGDGNEQFF. The DNA of the CDR3 is TGTGCCAGCACCAGGCTAGCGGGAGATGGAAATGAGCAGTTCTTC. The V gene is TRBV6-1, the J gene TRBJ2-1, with 10 bases lining up with TRBD2. CDR3 length: 15 residues. Trimming removed 7 bases from V and 7 bases from J; junction bases left unmatched: 10. The germline gives CDR1 MNHNS, CDR2 SASEGT.

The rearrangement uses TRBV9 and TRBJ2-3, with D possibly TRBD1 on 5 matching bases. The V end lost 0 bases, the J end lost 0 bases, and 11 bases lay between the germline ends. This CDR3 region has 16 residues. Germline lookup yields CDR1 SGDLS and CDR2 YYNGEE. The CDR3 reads CASSVVVGASTDTQYF. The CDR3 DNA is TGTGCCAGCAGCGTAGTGGTAGGGGCTAGCACAGATACGCAGTATTTT.

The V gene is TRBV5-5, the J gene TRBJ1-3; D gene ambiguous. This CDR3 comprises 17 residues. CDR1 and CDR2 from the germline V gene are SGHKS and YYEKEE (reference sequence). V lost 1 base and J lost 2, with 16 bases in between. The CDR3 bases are TGTGCCAGCAGCTTGAGGGAGGGATCCCGCGCTGGAAACACCATATATTTT. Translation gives CASSLREGSRAGNTIYF.

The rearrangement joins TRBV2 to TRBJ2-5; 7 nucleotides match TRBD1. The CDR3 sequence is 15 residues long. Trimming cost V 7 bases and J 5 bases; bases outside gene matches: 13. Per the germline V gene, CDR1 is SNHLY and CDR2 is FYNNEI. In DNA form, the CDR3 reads TGTGCCAGCAACGAACAGGGGCGTCTTGGGGAGACCCAGTACTTC. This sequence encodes CASNEQGRLGETQYF.

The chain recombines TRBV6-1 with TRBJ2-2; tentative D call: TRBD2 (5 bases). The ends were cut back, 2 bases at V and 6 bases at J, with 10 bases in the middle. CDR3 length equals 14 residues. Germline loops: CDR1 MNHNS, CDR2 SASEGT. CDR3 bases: TGTGCCAGCAGTGAACGGGGAAAGGCCGGGGAGCTGTTTTTT. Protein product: CASSERGKAGELFF.

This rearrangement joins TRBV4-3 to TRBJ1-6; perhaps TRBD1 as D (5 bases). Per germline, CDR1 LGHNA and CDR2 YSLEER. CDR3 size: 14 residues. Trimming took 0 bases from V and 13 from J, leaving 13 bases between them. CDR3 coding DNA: TGCGCCAGCAGCCAAGATCGAGCAGGGTTCCCCCTCCACTTT. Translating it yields CASSQDRAGFPLHF.

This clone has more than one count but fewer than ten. CDR3 in amino acids: CASIARGGLQETQYF. The CDR3 DNA sequence: TGTGCCAGTATAGCTAGGGGGGGCCTCCAAGAGACCCAGTACTTC. The V and J genes are TRBV11-2 and TRBJ2-5, with a possible D match to TRBD2 (7 bases). Deletions cut 9 bases from V and 1 base from J, with 18 bases between. Germline V CDR1 and CDR2: SGHAT, FQNNGV. The CDR3 covers 15 residues.

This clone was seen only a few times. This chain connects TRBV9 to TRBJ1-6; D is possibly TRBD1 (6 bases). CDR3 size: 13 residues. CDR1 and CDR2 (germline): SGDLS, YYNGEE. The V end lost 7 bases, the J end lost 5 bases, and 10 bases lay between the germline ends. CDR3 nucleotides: TGTGCCAGCGGGGGGGGCAATAATTCACCCCTCCACTTT. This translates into CASGGGNNSPLHF.

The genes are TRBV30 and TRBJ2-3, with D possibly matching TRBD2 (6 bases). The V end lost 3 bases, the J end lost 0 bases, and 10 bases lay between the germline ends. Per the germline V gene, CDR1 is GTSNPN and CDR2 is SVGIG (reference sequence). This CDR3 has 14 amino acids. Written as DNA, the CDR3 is TGTGCCTGGAGCCGCGGGACTAGCACAGATACGCAGTATTTT. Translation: CAWSRGTSTDTQYF. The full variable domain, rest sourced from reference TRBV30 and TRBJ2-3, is SQTIHQWPATLVQPVGSPLSLECTVEGTSNPNLYWYRQAAGRGLQLLFYSVGIGQISSEVPQNLSASRPQDRQFILSSKKLLLSDSGFYLCAWSRGTSTDTQYFGPGTRLTVL.

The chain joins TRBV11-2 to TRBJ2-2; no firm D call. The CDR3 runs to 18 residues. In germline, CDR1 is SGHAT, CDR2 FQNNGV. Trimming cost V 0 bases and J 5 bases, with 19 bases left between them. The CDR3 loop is CASSLEPRRAEWTGELFF. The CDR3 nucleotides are TGTGCCAGCAGCTTAGAGCCGCGGCGTGCTGAATGGACCGGGGAGCTGTTTTTT.

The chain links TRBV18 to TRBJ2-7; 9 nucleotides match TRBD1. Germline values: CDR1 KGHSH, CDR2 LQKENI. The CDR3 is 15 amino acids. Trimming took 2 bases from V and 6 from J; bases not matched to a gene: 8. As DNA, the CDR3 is TGTGCCAGCTCACCAGTCGGGACAGGGTTTTTCGAGCAGTACTTC. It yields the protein CASSPVGTGFFEQYF.

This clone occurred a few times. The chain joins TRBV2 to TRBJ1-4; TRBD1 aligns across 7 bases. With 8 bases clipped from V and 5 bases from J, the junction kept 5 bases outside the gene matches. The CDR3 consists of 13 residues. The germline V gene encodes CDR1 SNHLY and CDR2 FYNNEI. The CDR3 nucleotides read TGTGCCAGCCTCGACAGGGTGAATGAAAAACTGTTTTTT. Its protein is CASLDRVNEKLFF.

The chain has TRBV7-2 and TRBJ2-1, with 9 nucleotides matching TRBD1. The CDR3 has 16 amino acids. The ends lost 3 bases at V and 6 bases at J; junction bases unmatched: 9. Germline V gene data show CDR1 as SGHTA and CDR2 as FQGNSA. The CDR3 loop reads CASSFGGTGYSNEQFF. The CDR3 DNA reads TGTGCCAGCAGCTTCGGGGGGACAGGGTATTCCAATGAGCAGTTCTTC.

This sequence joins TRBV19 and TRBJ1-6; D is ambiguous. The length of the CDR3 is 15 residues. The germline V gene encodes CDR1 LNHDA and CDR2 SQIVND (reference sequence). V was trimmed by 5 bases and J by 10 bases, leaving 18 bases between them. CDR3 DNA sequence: TGTGCCAGTAGTCCTCAAGTGGGCCCAGTATCACCCCTCCACTTT. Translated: CASSPQVGPVSPLHF.

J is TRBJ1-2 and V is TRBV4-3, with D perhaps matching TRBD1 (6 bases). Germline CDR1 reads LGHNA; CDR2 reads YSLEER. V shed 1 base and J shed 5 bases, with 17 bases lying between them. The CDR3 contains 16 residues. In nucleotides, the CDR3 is TGCGCCAGCAGCCAAGCGGAAGGGACACACTTTTATGGCTACACCTTC. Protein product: CASSQAEGTHFYGYTF.

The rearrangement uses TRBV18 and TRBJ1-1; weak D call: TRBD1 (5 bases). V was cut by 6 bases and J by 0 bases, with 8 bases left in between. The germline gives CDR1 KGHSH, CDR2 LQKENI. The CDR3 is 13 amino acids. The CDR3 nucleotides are TGTGCCAGCTCCCCGACAGTGAACACTGAAGCTTTCTTT. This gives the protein CASSPTVNTEAFF. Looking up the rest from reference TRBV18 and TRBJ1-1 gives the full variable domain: NAGVMQNPRHLVRRRGQEARLRCSPMKGHSHVYWYRQLPEEGLKFMVYLQKENIIDESGMPKERFSAEFPKEGPSILRIQQVVRGDSAAYFCASSPTVNTEAFFGQGTRLTVV.

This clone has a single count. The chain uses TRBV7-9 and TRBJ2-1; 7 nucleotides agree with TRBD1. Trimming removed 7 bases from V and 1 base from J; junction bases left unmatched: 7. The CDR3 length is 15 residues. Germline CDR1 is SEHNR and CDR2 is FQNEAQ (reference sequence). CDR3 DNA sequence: TGTGCCAGCACCCCGAGACAGGGTTCCTACAATGAGCAGTTCTTC. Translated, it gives CASTPRQGSYNEQFF.